These 27 T cell receptor beta chains came from one sample sequenced in a study of blood T cell repertoires in COVID-19. Clones were sequenced by immunoSEQ multiplex PCR, and TCRdb holds only the in-frame ones, with some missing. This sample yields 140,000 to 150,000 clones, of which over 70% are seen a single time; approximately 2% belongs to the top ten. Sequenced sample: peripheral blood. The receptors stem from a woman aged 60 to 75 with acute or convalescent COVID-19.

CDR3 in DNA: TGTGCCTGGAGTGCCAACTTCGAGCAGTACTTC. This codes for CAWSANFEQYF. This chain joins TRBV30 and TRBJ2-7; D gene unclear. The CDR3 consists of 11 residues. V lost 1 base, J lost 6 bases, and 7 bases lay in between. Germline lookup yields CDR1 GTSNPN and CDR2 SVGIG (reference sequence).

This clone has a single count. This chain uses TRBV10-3 with TRBJ2-7, with TRBD2 matching over 13 bases. CDR3 size: 14 residues. The germline CDR1 and CDR2 sequences are ENHRY and SYGVKD. Trimming took 6 bases from V and 7 from J; bases not matched to a gene: 6. CDR3 DNA: TGTGCCATCAGGGAGGGACTAGCGGGATCGGAGCAGTACTTC. Translated, it gives CAIREGLAGSEQYF.

V usage is TRBV3-1 (or the pseudogene TRBV3-2) and J usage is TRBJ2-3; D remains ambiguous. Germline CDR1 LGHDT, CDR2 YNNKEL (reference sequence). Deletions cut 1 base from V and 6 bases from J, with 8 bases between. CDR3 length equals 13 residues. The DNA of the CDR3 is TGTGCCAGCAGCCAAGGGCCACCGGATACGCAGTATTTT. Residues: CASSQGPPDTQYF.

The chain combines TRBV2 with TRBJ2-3; TRBD2 is a possible D gene (5 bases). V shed 7 bases and J shed 0 bases, with 14 bases lying between them. This CDR3 spans 15 amino acids. Looked up from germline, CDR1 is SNHLY and CDR2 is FYNNEI. The CDR3 loop is CASNRGFKSTDTQYF. CDR3 DNA: TGTGCCAGCAATCGCGGGTTTAAGAGCACAGATACGCAGTATTTT.

The genes are TRBV6-5 and TRBJ2-5; possible D gene TRBD2, 5 bases. The V and J ends lost 6 bases and 4 bases respectively, with 15 bases between them. CDR1 is MNHEY and CDR2 is SVGAGI in the germline V gene. The CDR3 is 14 residues long. In DNA, the CDR3 is TGTGCCAGCAGAGGACTTTGGATTGGAGAGACCCAGTACTTC. It is translated as CASRGLWIGETQYF.

A single count supports this clone. This chain uses TRBV5-1 with TRBJ2-2; 14 bases agree with TRBD2. J was trimmed by 4 bases and V by 4 bases; bases with no gene match: 6. The CDR3 consists of 17 residues. The V gene's germline CDR1 is SGHRS and CDR2 YFSETQ. CDR3 in DNA: TGCGCCAGCAGCCCCGGGACTAGCGGGAGTGGCACCGGGGAGCTGTTTTTT. This gives the protein CASSPGTSGSGTGELFF.

The chain uses TRBV4-2 and TRBJ1-4; 7 bases line up with TRBD1. Trimming removed 1 base from V and 8 bases from J; junction bases left unmatched: 13. CDR3 length: 17 amino acids. Germline CDR1 LGHNA, CDR2 YNFKEQ. This CDR3 reads CASSQAGTKGAREKLFF. The CDR3 DNA reads as TGTGCCAGCAGCCAAGCCGGGACGAAGGGGGCTCGGGAAAAACTGTTTTTT.

V and J are TRBV28 and TRBJ2-1, with 9 bases identical to TRBD2. From germline, CDR1 is MDHEN and CDR2 SYDVKM. The CDR3 sequence is 14 residues long. Germline trimming cut 6 bases from V and 7 bases from J; bases unmatched to any gene: 7. The CDR3, as DNA: TGTGCCAGCAGATATCTAGCGGGGATTAATGAGCAGTTCTTC. This sequence encodes CASRYLAGINEQFF. The full variable domain, in which reference TRBV28 and TRBJ2-1 provide the parts outside the CDR3, is DVKVTQSSRYLVKRTGEKVFLECVQDMDHENMFWYRQDPGLGLRLIYFSYDVKMKEKGDIPEGYSVSREKKERFSLILESASTNQTSMYLCASRYLAGINEQFFGPGTRLTVL.

This clone came up once. This CDR3 is CASNRVEIYGYTF. CDR3 bases: TGCGCCAGCAACAGGGTCGAGATCTATGGCTACACCTTC. This rearrangement joins TRBV23-1 to TRBJ1-2; weak D call: TRBD1 (6 bases). TRBV23-1 is labeled an ORF, and its function is uncertain. This CDR3 contains 13 residues. The V and J ends lost 7 bases and 4 bases respectively, with 13 bases between them.

The chain combines TRBV9 with TRBJ2-7, with TRBD2 identical over 7 bases. J was trimmed by 2 bases and V by 3 bases; bases with no gene match: 2. The CDR3 is made up of 13 amino acids. CDR1 is SGDLS, CDR2 YYNGEE, per germline. CDR3 DNA sequence: TGTGCCAGCAGCGGAGCGGGAACCTACGAGCAGTACTTC. Protein: CASSGAGTYEQYF. The entire variable domain, with the rest obtained from reference TRBV9 and TRBJ2-7, is as follows: DSGVTQTPKHLITATGQRVTLRCSPRSGDLSVYWYQQSLDQGLQFLIQYYNGEERAKGNILERFSAQQFPDLHSELNLSSLELGDSALYFCASSGAGTYEQYFGPGTRLTVT.

The rearrangement joins TRBV6-5 to TRBJ1-5; TRBD1 matches 8 bases. Unmatched junction bases numbered 6, after V lost 8 bases and J lost 0 bases. The CDR3 is made up of 15 amino acids. Germline values: CDR1 MNHEY, CDR2 SVGAGI. The CDR3 loop reads CASSWTGNSNQPQHF. For the CDR3, the DNA is TGTGCCAGCTCTTGGACAGGGAATAGCAATCAGCCCCAGCATTTT.

The chain has TRBV27 and TRBJ1-2; 9 bases align to TRBD1. The length of the CDR3 is 16 residues. The germline V gene encodes CDR1 MNHEY and CDR2 SMNVEV (reference sequence). V shed 6 bases, J shed 5 bases, and the junction held 13 bases outside the gene matches. The CDR3 nucleotides read TGTGCCAGCAGGGGGACAGGGAGAGGGGTCGTTTATGGCTACACCTTC. As protein: CASRGTGRGVVYGYTF.

The chain has TRBV15 and TRBJ2-2, with 10 bases that match TRBD2. Germline V lookup: CDR1 LNHNV, CDR2 YYDKDF (reference sequence). This CDR3 has 15 amino acids. Trimming removed 4 bases from V and 7 bases from J; junction bases left unmatched: 6. Here the CDR3 reads CATSTSGSYNGELFF. CDR3 sequence (DNA): TGTGCCACCAGCACTAGCGGGAGCTATAACGGGGAGCTGTTTTTT.

This clone has only one observation. The chain is built from TRBV9 and TRBJ2-7; 12 nucleotides align to TRBD1. The CDR3 is made up of 16 amino acids. Per the germline V gene, CDR1 is SGDLS and CDR2 is YYNGEE. Trimming cost V 3 bases and J 5 bases; bases outside gene matches: 9. CDR3 residues: CASSARDRGHFDEQYF. The CDR3 DNA is TGTGCCAGCAGCGCCCGGGACAGGGGGCACTTCGACGAGCAGTACTTC.

The rearrangement joins TRBV9 to TRBJ1-6, with D tentatively TRBD1 (6 bases). CDR1 is SGDLS and CDR2 is YYNGEE in the germline V gene. CDR3 length: 13 amino acids. The V end was cut by 7 bases, the J end by 4 bases, with 9 bases between. This chain's CDR3 is CASGTTYNSPLHF. CDR3 nucleotide sequence: TGTGCCAGCGGGACAACTTATAATTCACCCCTCCACTTT.

The rearrangement joins TRBV15 to TRBJ2-7; TRBD2 is a possible D gene (5 bases). Germline-derived CDR1 and CDR2 are LNHNV and YYDKDF (reference sequence). The CDR3 sequence is 14 residues long. V shed 7 bases and J shed 0 bases, with 13 bases lying between them. CDR3 loop: CATTPGSSSYEQYF. The CDR3 nucleotides are TGTGCCACCACCCCGGGGTCCAGCTCCTACGAGCAGTACTTC. Using reference TRBV15 and TRBJ2-7 for the parts outside the CDR3, the full variable domain is DAMVIQNPRYQVTQFGKPVTLSCSQTLNHNVMYWYQQKSSQAPKLLFHYYDKDFNNEADTPDNFQSRRPNTSFCFLDIRSPGLGDTAMYLCATTPGSSSYEQYFGPGTRLTVT.

This clone was counted once. The genes are TRBV5-1 and TRBJ2-1; 8 nucleotides match TRBD1. The CDR3 spans 16 residues. The trim removed 3 bases at V and 5 bases at J, leaving 10 bases unmatched. Germline CDR1 reads SGHRS; CDR2 reads YFSETQ. The CDR3 is CASSSGQGVKNNEQFF. The CDR3 DNA reads TGCGCCAGCAGCTCAGGACAGGGAGTAAAAAACAATGAGCAGTTCTTC.

The gene calls are TRBV27 and TRBJ1-6; D might be TRBD1 (6 bases). Trimming shortened V by 4 bases and J by 14 bases, and 12 bases separated the two germline ends. The germline V gene has CDR1 MNHEY and CDR2 SMNVEV (reference sequence). There are 12 residues in the CDR3. The DNA for the CDR3 is TGTGCCAGCAGTTCGGGGGGCTTCACCCTCCACTTT. It specifies CASSSGGFTLHF.

The chain employs TRBV14 and TRBJ2-5; 14 nucleotides line up with TRBD2. Germline CDR1 reads SGHDN; CDR2 reads FVKESK. The CDR3 is 16 amino acids. J gave up 3 bases and V 4 bases, and 4 bases lay outside the gene matches. CDR3 nucleotide sequence: TGTGCCAGCAGCCTCGGGACTAGCGGGAGTGAAGAGACCCAGTACTTC. This sequence encodes CASSLGTSGSEETQYF.

This clone was detected once. The chain recombines TRBV19 with TRBJ1-2; D gene uncertain. Between the trimmed V and J ends, which lost 1 base and 4 bases, there was a span of 13 bases. Looked up from germline, CDR1 is LNHDA and CDR2 is SQIVND (reference sequence). This CDR3 spans 15 amino acids. The CDR3 spells CASSIGLTLVYGYTF. The CDR3 DNA reads TGTGCCAGTAGTATAGGACTTACATTAGTCTATGGCTACACCTTC. Using reference TRBV19 and TRBJ1-2 for the parts outside the CDR3, the full variable domain is DGGITQSPKYLFRKEGQNVTLSCEQNLNHDAMYWYRQDPGQGLRLIYYSQIVNDFQKGDIAEGYSVSREKKESFPLTVTSAQKNPTAFYLCASSIGLTLVYGYTFGSGTRLTVV.

This clone showed up just once. The J gene is TRBJ1-1, the V gene TRBV24-1, with 8 bases fitting TRBD1. Losses at the gene ends were 5 bases for V and 7 bases for J; bases not matched to a gene: 2. The CDR3 extends over 12 amino acids. Germline lookup yields CDR1 KGHDR and CDR2 SFDVKD. The CDR3 loop reads CATSGQGYEAFF. The CDR3, as DNA: TGTGCCACCAGTGGACAGGGGTATGAAGCTTTCTTT.

This rearrangement joins TRBV10-3 to TRBJ2-1; 9 bases are shared with TRBD2. The J segment lost 7 bases and the V segment lost 4 bases, leaving 8 bases of the junction unmatched. Germline CDR1 and CDR2: ENHRY and SYGVKD. The CDR3 has 15 residues. As DNA, the CDR3 is TGTGCCATCAGTGGACTAGCGGCTATAGGGAATGAGCAGTTCTTC. Protein product: CAISGLAAIGNEQFF.

The V call is TRBV10-3, the J call TRBJ2-7; 7 bases agree with TRBD1. Trimming cost V 0 bases and J 1 base; bases outside gene matches: 6. The germline gives CDR1 ENHRY, CDR2 SYGVKD. This CDR3 region has 16 residues. The CDR3 DNA sequence: TGTGCCATCAGTGAGTCTGAGGACAGGAGGTCCTACGAGCAGTACTTC. Its protein product is CAISESEDRRSYEQYF.

The genes are TRBV27 and TRBJ2-5, with D unclear. The CDR3 extends over 16 amino acids. Trimming removed 5 bases at V and 1 base at J, with 17 bases between. Germline V gene sequence: CDR1 MNHEY, CDR2 SMNVEV (reference sequence). CDR3 region: CASSPRWAGAQETQYF. In nucleotides, the CDR3 is TGTGCCAGCAGTCCGCGTTGGGCCGGTGCCCAAGAGACCCAGTACTTC.

The rearrangement uses TRBV15 and TRBJ1-2, with 8 bases identical to TRBD1. V shed 0 bases and J 6 bases; nucleotides not matched to a gene: 9. The CDR3 covers 16 residues. Germline loops: CDR1 LNHNV, CDR2 YYDKDF (reference sequence). The CDR3 here is CATSREWTGLSDGYTF. The CDR3 bases are TGTGCCACCAGCAGAGAGTGGACAGGGTTATCCGATGGCTACACCTTC.

V and J are TRBV10-1 and TRBJ2-1; tentatively, D is TRBD2 (6 bases). The CDR3 has 15 residues. Germline V CDR1 and CDR2: WNHNN, SYGVQD (reference sequence). Trimming left V 4 bases short and J 7 bases short, with 17 bases between. The CDR3: CASSGTAGQGNEQFF. CDR3 in DNA: TGCGCCAGCAGTGGAACAGCGGGCCAAGGGAATGAGCAGTTCTTC.

Regarding this clone: Different DNA sequences within this sample yield the same CDR3. This chain joins TRBV5-1 and TRBJ2-1; TRBD2 aligns across 8 bases. J gave up 2 bases and V 2 bases, and 0 bases lay outside the gene matches. The CDR3 is 14 residues long. Germline CDR1 and CDR2: SGHRS and YFSETQ. DNA for the CDR3: TGCGCCAGCAGCTTTAGCGGGGCCTACAATGAGCAGTTCTTC. Translating it yields CASSFSGAYNEQFF.